This T cell receptor beta chain appears in the sequencing data of a study of shared clonotypes between healthy human individuals (dated by TCRdb to 2020 to 2021). In terms of the full investigation: The cohort comprised two women and three men aged 18 to 49 years. Different laboratories and diverse techniques were used to prepare libraries and sequence TCR repertoires, to increase sequencing depth and limit assay-specific biases. Leukapheresis yielded between about 0.9 and 8.9 billion PBMCs per donor. For each donor, three plates each were used for CD4 naive and CD4 memory, two plates were used for CD8 naive, and one plate was used for CD8 memory. To estimate repertoire size and how much clonotypes are shared between individuals, the study performed deep sequencing of blood TCR repertoires from roughly five healthy adults. Study-wide conclusions, independent of this receptor: About 5% of naive CD4, 3% to 4% of naive CD8, approximately 2.2% of memory CD4, and over 0.35% of memory CD8 clonotypes were shared across a few donors. Rarefaction of sorted-subset datasets indicated incomplete sequencing despite the large sequencing depth. Compared with non-shared clonotypes, clonotypes shared by all four sorted-subset donors had higher generation probabilities. Estimated clonotype richness was generally larger for naive than for memory subsets. Because the study included only a small number of donors, the genetic and exposure-history diversity represented was limited. Based on pairwise subsampling, the degree of clonotype sharing among donors was expected to be affected by sequencing depth. Sampling was restricted to blood, and TCR repertoires in tissue are likely to differ from TCR repertoires in blood.

Concerning this clone itself: Its antigen remains unidentified. No base quality values were provided; no much bigger clone lies one nucleotide off.

The CDR3 holds 14 amino acids from the cysteine to the phenylalanine. Only the CDR3 DNA stays, 42 bases, in frame from base 1. CDR1 is given as LNHDA and CDR2 as SQIVND, both from the germline V gene (reference sequence). V lost 4 bases and J lost 4 bases, and the count of bases not matched to a germline gene is 6. Using the deep immunoSEQ assay, TCR CDR3 regions were amplified from genomic DNA by multiplex PCR. Genomic DNA extracted from each cell subset was distributed evenly over all wells of several immunoSEQ 96-well plates, and each plate served as one replicate. For sorted subsets, about 210 ng of genomic DNA, equivalent to tens of thousands of T cell genomes, went into each replicate PCR. Purified libraries were quantified with a Qubit 3.0 fluorometer, sized on a Bioanalyzer 2100, and re-quantified with the KAPA Library Quantification kit. Every immunoSEQ 96-well plate was sequenced on a separate single-read 150-cycle Illumina NextSeq 550 flow cell. Turning to the authors' computational methods: Because the immunoSEQ output held only junctional sequences and lacked quality scores, the filtering could not match the filtering applied to full-length reads. To assign V/J genes and CDR3, sequences were annotated using PyIR, a Python wrapper for IgBLAST v1.9, with IMGT germline references. Reads were removed for weak V/J assignments (E-value above 1e-6), missing CDR3, stop codons, out-of-frame junctions, or ambiguous translated residues. V3J clonotypes were defined by identical inferred V gene, J gene, and CDR3 amino acid sequence. Percentage overlap between repertoires was computed as shared unique clonotypes divided by the size of the smaller repertoire. Richness of each repertoire was evaluated using RTK rarefaction, the Chao1 estimator, and Recon v2.1 estimates of unobserved clonotypes. OLGA was used to compute generation probabilities for all TCRbeta clonotypes that the gDNA method yielded from a handful of donors. What TCRdb holds here is the immuneACCESS table cut down to in-frame rearrangements. Part of the clones is not present; checked against another copy, under half of the missing clones reflect an unresolved V gene, and the others are unexplained. Clone size and V and J calls were adopted from that table, with D and trimming inferred from the DNA. The sample yields about 820,000 clones; 92% were counted once. 24% of the sample rests with the top ten.

For the CD8 naive samples, CD45RO-negative cells were positively selected for CCR7, yielding a CD45RA+CCR7+ population from which TemRA cells were excluded. The donors were healthy, HIV-negative adults who had no recently reported acute infections or vaccinations. All donors were Caucasian adults living in Nashville, Tennessee, USA. After blood collection by leukapheresis, PBMCs were isolated using Ficoll-Histopaque density gradient centrifugation and then cryopreserved in the vapor phase of liquid nitrogen. Analytical flow cytometry was used to check the purity and quantity of each magnetically sorted T cell population. From each sorted fraction, genomic DNA was isolated and quantified by UV absorbance on a Nanodrop 2000c.

This sequence uses TRBV19 and TRBJ2-7; 8 junctional bases match TRBD1. This receptor was identified in a man younger than 45 in good health. Sequencing was done on a sample of naive CD8+ T cells sorted from blood. The sample's cell subset or site label, in plain terms: CD45RA+CCR7+. The DNA sequence follows: TGTGCCAGTAGTACCGACAGGGGATTGTACGAGCAGTACTTC. Its protein product is CASSTDRGLYEQYF.